This is a list of T cell receptor beta chains from one sample in a study of early T cells in non-severe SARS-CoV-2 infection. TCRdb ran MiXCR on the 5' RACE reads and lists one entry per CDR3 protein. The sample comprises about 72,000 distinct CDR3 sequences, roughly 9.1% of which are singletons, and less than 10% rests with the top ten. The sequenced sample was whole blood, obtained at baseline. These receptors came from an adult who was a healthcare worker with PCR-confirmed SARS-CoV-2 infection or an uninfected control (not recorded which). CDR3s include the opening cysteine and the closing phenylalanine or tryptophan. The D gene is left open where the match is weak.

d_call	v_call	j_call	cdr3_aa
TRBD2	TRBV3-1	TRBJ2-5	CASSQVPPWGGETQYF
.	TRBV7-9	TRBJ1-3	CASSAPGGSSGNTIYF
.	TRBV4-3	TRBJ2-1	CASSQEGTVGNEQFF
.	TRBV18	TRBJ2-1	CASSPRGDSEQFF
.	TRBV11-2	TRBJ1-1	CASTPPNGGAAFF
.	TRBV2	TRBJ1-2	CASSEEVIMRGYTF
.	TRBV30	TRBJ1-2	CAWGKTANYGYTF
TRBD1	TRBV11-3	TRBJ2-7	CASSPKMDRGYEQYF
TRBD1	TRBV20-1	TRBJ2-3	CSASRGGQGDTQYF
TRBD1	TRBV20-1	TRBJ2-7	CSPRDSRSSYEQYF
.	TRBV12-3/TRBV12-4	TRBJ1-2	CASSFGVGDGYTF
.	TRBV25-1	TRBJ1-1	CASSAGTEAFF
.	TRBV27	TRBJ2-3	CASSSPTRSTDTQYF
TRBD1	TRBV6-2/TRBV6-3	TRBJ2-6	CASRPPGTGTLSGANVLTF
.	TRBV7-8	TRBJ2-6	CASSSREVGANVLTF
.	TRBV7-2	TRBJ1-4	CASSFQRATNEKLFF
.	TRBV20-1	TRBJ1-4	CSARGSDEKLFF
.	TRBV13	TRBJ2-3	CASSLRGPVPDTQYF
TRBD1	TRBV12-3/TRBV12-4	TRBJ2-1	CASRQTEQGAQFF
.	TRBV4-3	TRBJ2-7	CASSHRRGVETYEQYF
TRBD1	TRBV6-6	TRBJ2-4	CASSRDRGAKNIQYF
.	TRBV4-1	TRBJ2-7	CASSQDTAGASYEQYF
.	TRBV20-1	TRBJ2-3	CSARPGGAPDTQYF
TRBD2	TRBV5-4	TRBJ2-7	CASSFLGEGEQYF
.	TRBV7-3	TRBJ1-1	CASSLTRVNPEAFF
TRBD2	TRBV18	TRBJ2-4	CASSPSLAGGRNIQYF
TRBD2	TRBV4-2	TRBJ2-3	CASKAGGTDTQYF
.	TRBV11-2	TRBJ2-2	CASSLDRPTGELFF
.	TRBV18	TRBJ1-4	CASSLGGGDDNEKLFF
TRBD2	TRBV3-1	TRBJ2-5	CASNIAGEQETQYF
.	TRBV29-1	TRBJ2-7	CSVRQDRYEQYF
TRBD1	TRBV6-1	TRBJ2-2	CTSNPGQGGTGELFF
TRBD2	TRBV7-6	TRBJ2-3	CASSLGRGGLGDTQYF
.	TRBV15	TRBJ1-5	CARMAVRRQPQHF
.	TRBV30	TRBJ2-1	CAWGKEQFF
TRBD1	TRBV3-1	TRBJ1-5	CASSQDTGEESSNQPQHF
.	TRBV20-1	TRBJ2-7	CSASGRGGSYEQYF
TRBD2	TRBV5-4	TRBJ2-4	CASSPTLAGGQDIQYF
TRBD2	TRBV3-1	TRBJ2-3	CASSPDPSGGNIDTQYF
TRBD2	TRBV4-1	TRBJ2-3	CASSQVRAGGVDTQYF
.	TRBV12-3/TRBV12-4	TRBJ1-1	CASSLSSREAFF
TRBD1	TRBV5-1	TRBJ1-1	CASSLGLRTGQMNTEAFF
.	TRBV6-5	TRBJ2-2	CASRPHLQETGELFF
.	TRBV7-6	TRBJ2-1	CASSLEARGENNEQFF
.	TRBV6-6	TRBJ1-4	CASSYSRDNEKLFF
.	TRBV27	TRBJ2-7	CASSGASGTYEQYF
TRBD1	TRBV7-9	TRBJ2-5	CASSLQGATETQYF
.	TRBV20-1	TRBJ1-6	CSARPGENNSPLHF
TRBD1	TRBV5-4	TRBJ2-7	CASSLGPQRTGYEQYF
.	TRBV27	TRBJ1-2	CASSPDRRYGYTF
.	TRBV18	TRBJ1-1	CASPYLDKHGTEAFF
TRBD1	TRBV6-5	TRBJ2-7	CASTRQGGSYEQYF
.	TRBV27	TRBJ2-5	CASSLSPDALETQYF
TRBD1	TRBV11-2	TRBJ1-1	CASSYVGTGGSEAFF
.	TRBV29-1	TRBJ1-3	CSVDPGAGNTIYF
.	TRBV24-1	TRBJ2-3	CATSASDTTGGDTQYF
.	TRBV27	TRBJ2-3	CASSFRGTDTQYF
TRBD1	TRBV5-5	TRBJ2-3	CASRMSGTGVDTQYF
.	TRBV5-1	TRBJ2-2	CASKAGTAAGELFF
.	TRBV7-3	TRBJ1-1	CASSESGSRTEAFF